The 2 T cell receptor beta chains in this list originate from one sample, sequenced in a study of T cell responses to AZD1222 COVID-19 vaccine. Repertoires were generated with immunoSEQ multiplex PCR, while TCRdb's copy carries only in-frame clones and drops some. The sample carries more than 150,000 clones, about 90% recorded once. Sample: peripheral blood, taken 28 days after the second AZD1222 dose. The receptors were gathered from an adult who received the AZD1222 COVID-19 vaccine.

The chain links TRBV9 to TRBJ2-3; 12 positions agree with TRBD2. Germline CDR1 SGDLS, CDR2 YYNGEE. The CDR3 is made up of 15 amino acids. The V gene end was trimmed by 4 bases and the J gene end by 5 bases; junction bases not matched to a gene: 5. The CDR3 sequence: CASSLAGGRLDTQYF. CDR3 sequence (DNA): TGTGCCAGCAGCCTAGCGGGGGGGCGGTTAGATACGCAGTATTTT.

The gene calls are TRBV27 and TRBJ1-6; TRBD1 matches at 9 bases. The V and J ends lost 2 bases and 10 bases, in that order; junction bases with no gene match: 3. This CDR3 is 14 amino acids long. Germline CDR1 is MNHEY and CDR2 is SMNVEV (reference sequence). The CDR3 DNA sequence: TGTGCCAGCAGTTTAGGGACAGGGAAGTCACCCCTCCACTTT. Amino acids: CASSLGTGKSPLHF.